Listed here are 24 T cell receptor beta chains from one sample, sequenced in a study of T cell changes during pregnancy in multiple sclerosis. Sequencing was performed with immunoSEQ multiplex PCR; in TCRdb, only in-frame clones are kept and a portion is missing. Among around 41,000 clones, approximately 91% were seen once, and the ten largest hold roughly 1.5%. Material for sequencing was PBMCs (not recorded whether the cells were cultured). Every receptor here comes from a female donor with multiple sclerosis, enrolled in a pregnancy study.

The rearrangement joins TRBV27 to TRBJ2-3; 10 nucleotides match TRBD1. The germline V gene encodes CDR1 MNHEY and CDR2 SMNVEV (reference sequence). V was clipped by 8 bases and J by 8 bases; unmatched bases: 10. This CDR3 region has 14 residues. Here the CDR3 reads CASGSGTGAGTQYF. CDR3 nucleotides: TGTGCCAGCGGTTCCGGGACAGGGGCAGGTACGCAGTATTTT.

This sequence joins TRBV19 and TRBJ1-3, with D uncertain. This CDR3 is 14 amino acids long. The germline V and J ends were trimmed by 8 bases and 0 bases, with 11 bases remaining between them. Germline V gives CDR1 LNHDA, CDR2 SQIVND (reference sequence). The CDR3 DNA reads as TGTGCCAGTGGCCGGAAGGGCTCTGGAAACACCATATATTTT. Translation: CASGRKGSGNTIYF.

This clone was detected only a few times. The rearrangement uses TRBV19 and TRBJ1-2; 7 positions agree with TRBD1. V was pared by 3 bases and J by 2 bases, with 12 bases of the junction left unmatched. The CDR3 is made up of 17 amino acids. Per the germline V gene, CDR1 is LNHDA and CDR2 is SQIVND (reference sequence). CDR3 residues: CASSISSSDRPNYGYTF. As DNA, the CDR3 is TGTGCCAGTAGTATCTCCTCCTCGGACAGGCCCAACTATGGCTACACCTTC.

The gene calls are TRBV9 and TRBJ2-7; 8 bases align to TRBD2. CDR1 is SGDLS and CDR2 is YYNGEE in the germline V gene. V dropped 1 base and J dropped 0; count of bases not matched to a gene: 0. The CDR3 loop spans 14 amino acids. CDR3 DNA sequence: TGTGCCAGCAGCGTACTAGCGGGCTCCTACGAGCAGTACTTC. This gives the protein CASSVLAGSYEQYF.

In this sample, this clone turned up once. The V gene is TRBV7-6, the J gene TRBJ2-5; 7 bases line up with TRBD2. Germline assignment: CDR1 SGHVS and CDR2 FNYEAQ. V lost 1 base to trimming and J lost 1 base; unmatched junction nucleotides: 21. CDR3 length: 21 residues. This chain's CDR3 is CASSLGPPVRLAREPQETQYF. CDR3 nucleotides: TGTGCCAGCAGCTTAGGGCCCCCTGTTCGACTCGCGCGGGAGCCCCAAGAGACCCAGTACTTC.

The V and J genes are TRBV10-3 and TRBJ1-1; 7 bases agree with TRBD1. Germline V gives CDR1 ENHRY, CDR2 SYGVKD. V gave up 1 base and J gave up 4 bases; unmatched junction bases: 9. This CDR3 comprises 16 residues. CDR3 sequence (DNA): TGTGCCATCAGTGAGTGGACAGGTAAACTGGGCACTGAAGCTTTCTTT. Protein: CAISEWTGKLGTEAFF.

The chain employs TRBV30 and TRBJ2-5; D not resolved. The CDR3 is made up of 13 amino acids. The V gene lost 5 bases and the J gene lost 4 bases, with 14 bases spanning the gap. In germline, CDR1 is GTSNPN, CDR2 SVGIG (reference sequence). The CDR3 reads CAWGDLVLETQYF. As DNA, the CDR3 is TGTGCCTGGGGGGATTTGGTCCTAGAGACCCAGTACTTC.

The chain recombines TRBV5-6 with TRBJ1-1; D gene unclear. The CDR3 is 15 residues long. Germline-derived CDR1 and CDR2 are SGHDT and YYEEEE. Trimming shortened V by 0 bases and J by 4 bases, and 13 bases separated the two germline ends. The CDR3 reads CASSLDGSEGTEAFF. As DNA, the CDR3 is TGTGCCAGCAGCTTGGATGGCAGTGAGGGCACTGAAGCTTTCTTT.

This clone was picked up one time. This chain connects TRBV2 to TRBJ2-1, with 16 positions matching TRBD2. J was trimmed by 12 bases and V by 4 bases; bases with no gene match: 15. The CDR3 loop spans 18 amino acids. Germline V gives CDR1 SNHLY, CDR2 FYNNEI. CDR3 in amino acids: CASSAPGTSGRAGLWQFF. In DNA form, the CDR3 reads TGTGCCAGCAGTGCCCCTGGGACTAGCGGGAGGGCGGGGTTGTGGCAGTTCTTC.

J is TRBJ2-1 and V is TRBV6-6; 7 bases are shared with TRBD2. Germline CDR1 reads MNHNY; CDR2 reads SVGAGI (reference sequence). J was trimmed by 3 bases and V by 2 bases; bases with no gene match: 4. The CDR3 has 15 amino acids. CDR3 region: CASSYGGGIYNEQFF. The CDR3 nucleotides are TGTGCCAGCAGTTACGGGGGAGGGATCTACAATGAGCAGTTCTTC.

The chain joins TRBV30 to TRBJ2-2, with D tentatively TRBD1 (5 bases). This CDR3 region has 14 residues. The V and J ends lost 3 bases and 2 bases respectively, with 10 bases between them. Germline-derived CDR1 and CDR2 are GTSNPN and SVGIG (reference sequence). The CDR3 is CAWSKGPNTGELFF. CDR3 DNA: TGTGCCTGGAGCAAGGGGCCCAACACCGGGGAGCTGTTTTTT.

J is TRBJ2-5 and V is TRBV7-8, with a possible D match to TRBD2 (5 bases). The CDR3 length is 16 residues. Germline assignment: CDR1 SGHVS and CDR2 FQNEAQ. V lost 5 bases, J lost 2 bases, and 18 bases lay in between. The CDR3 sequence is CASSPPEGRFQETQYF. In nucleotides, the CDR3 is TGTGCCAGCAGCCCCCCGGAAGGGAGATTTCAAGAGACCCAGTACTTC.

This clone was seen a handful of times. The chain employs TRBV5-4 and TRBJ1-5; D uncertain. CDR1 and CDR2 (germline): SGHNT, YYREEE (reference sequence). Trimming pared 4 bases from V and 4 bases from J, leaving 9 bases between. The CDR3 loop spans 13 amino acids. CDR3 nucleotides: TGTGCCAGCAGCCTAGGGTGGAATCAGCCCCAGCATTTT. Encoded protein: CASSLGWNQPQHF.

The rearrangement joins TRBV4-2 to TRBJ2-7, with 11 bases fitting TRBD2. The CDR3 extends over 15 amino acids. The trim removed 5 bases at V and 1 base at J, leaving 4 bases unmatched. The germline V gene encodes CDR1 LGHNA and CDR2 YNFKEQ. The CDR3 spells CASSYTSGGSYEQYF. The CDR3, as DNA: TGTGCCAGCAGCTATACTAGCGGGGGTTCCTACGAGCAGTACTTC.

The J gene is TRBJ1-5, the V gene TRBV6-1; the D is unclear. V gave up 6 bases and J gave up 0 bases, with 12 bases separating them. Germline values: CDR1 MNHNS, CDR2 SASEGT. The CDR3 totals 15 residues. CDR3 in DNA: TGTGCCAGCAGGATGACCGATGATAGCAATCAGCCCCAGCATTTT. Translating gives CASRMTDDSNQPQHF.

This clone was recorded a few times. The gene calls are TRBV28 and TRBJ1-1; no clear D gene. CDR3 length equals 14 residues. V was clipped by 3 bases and J by 3 bases, with 11 bases between them. CDR1 and CDR2 (germline): MDHEN, SYDVKM. CDR3 coding DNA: TGTGCCAGCAGTTTCACGGGCCTCTACACTGAAGCTTTCTTT. Its protein product is CASSFTGLYTEAFF.

The genes are TRBV14 and TRBJ1-4; perhaps TRBD1 as D (6 bases). The CDR3 length is 15 residues. Trimming took 0 bases from V and 1 from J, leaving 6 bases between them. Germline V CDR1 and CDR2: SGHDN, FVKESK. CDR3 in DNA: TGTGCCAGCAGCCAAGAAGGGGGAACTAATGAAAAACTGTTTTTT. The encoded protein is CASSQEGGTNEKLFF. The full variable domain, with the rest looked up from reference TRBV14 and TRBJ1-4, is EAGVTQFPSHSVIEKGQTVTLRCDPISGHDNLYWYRRVMGKEIKFLLHFVKESKQDESGMPNNRFLAERTGGTYSTLKVQPAELEDSGVYFCASSQEGGTNEKLFFGSGTQLSVL.

The chain couples TRBV14 to TRBJ2-7; 13 nucleotides match TRBD2. Trimming removed 4 bases from V and 3 bases from J; junction bases left unmatched: 6. Germline V gives CDR1 SGHDN, CDR2 FVKESK. The length of the CDR3 is 16 residues. The CDR3: CASSRLGLAGNYEQYF. CDR3 nucleotide sequence: TGTGCCAGCAGCCGATTGGGACTAGCGGGGAACTACGAGCAGTACTTC.

CDR3: CASRLGKRYSTEAFF. The CDR3 DNA is TGTGCAAGTCGCTTAGGAAAACGGTATAGCACTGAAGCTTTCTTT. The chain joins TRBV12-2 to TRBJ1-1. TRBV12-2 counts as a pseudogene. The CDR3 totals 15 residues.

The chain has TRBV9 and TRBJ1-2; 7 nucleotides line up with TRBD1. CDR3 length: 15 amino acids. Germline assignment: CDR1 SGDLS and CDR2 YYNGEE. The V segment lost 4 bases and the J segment 7 bases; nucleotides outside the gene matches: 13. The CDR3: CASSPRDSFYGGYTF. The CDR3 coding sequence is TGTGCCAGCAGCCCCCGGGACAGCTTCTATGGTGGCTACACCTTC.

The chain uses TRBV5-1 and TRBJ1-1; TRBD1 is a possible D gene (5 bases). Per the germline V gene, CDR1 is SGHRS and CDR2 is YFSETQ. The CDR3 is 15 amino acids. V was trimmed by 4 bases and J by 1 base, leaving 14 bases between them. CDR3 nucleotides: TGCGCCAGCAGCGCACAATCAACAGGGAACACTGAAGCTTTCTTT. It codes for CASSAQSTGNTEAFF.

The chain joins TRBV19 to TRBJ1-5; a possible D gene is TRBD1 (5 bases). Germline CDR1 LNHDA, CDR2 SQIVND (reference sequence). This CDR3 is built from 17 residues. V was cut by 6 bases and J by 0 bases, with 18 bases left in between. The CDR3 nucleotides are TGTGCCAGTAGCCTAAGCCAGGGTGGCCATAGCAATCAGCCCCAGCATTTT. The encoded protein is CASSLSQGGHSNQPQHF.

This clone was seen just once. The chain couples TRBV6-5 to TRBJ2-4, with a weak D call TRBD2 (6 bases). CDR3 length: 14 amino acids. The germline CDR1 and CDR2 sequences are MNHEY and SVGAGI. Trimming took off 5 bases at V and 8 bases at J, with 16 bases between the two ends. The CDR3, as DNA: TGTGCCAGCAGTCAGCGGGTCCAATGGGACATTCAGTACTTC. Its translation is CASSQRVQWDIQYF.

Regarding this clone: The sample contains more than one DNA sequence encoding this CDR3. The gene calls are TRBV9 and TRBJ2-1, with TRBD2 matching 7 bases. The junction had 4 bases not matched to a gene; V was cut back by 4 bases and J by 0 bases. Germline V gene sequence: CDR1 SGDLS, CDR2 YYNGEE. The CDR3 runs to 15 residues. Here the CDR3 reads CASSPSGSSYNEQFF. The CDR3 DNA reads as TGTGCCAGCAGCCCTAGCGGAAGCTCCTACAATGAGCAGTTCTTC.